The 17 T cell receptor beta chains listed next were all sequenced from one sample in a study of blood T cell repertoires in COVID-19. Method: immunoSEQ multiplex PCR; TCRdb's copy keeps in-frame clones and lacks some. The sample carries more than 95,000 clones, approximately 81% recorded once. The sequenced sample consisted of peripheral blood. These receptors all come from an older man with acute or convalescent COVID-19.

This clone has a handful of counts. The CDR3 loop is CASRASGIFEQYF. CDR3 in DNA: TGTGCCAGCCGAGCTAGCGGGATTTTCGAGCAGTACTTC. The V gene is TRBV6-5, the J gene TRBJ2-7, with 9 bases aligning to TRBD2. Germline values: CDR1 MNHEY, CDR2 SVGAGI. The CDR3 covers 13 residues. The junction had 8 bases not matched to a gene; V was cut back by 8 bases and J by 6 bases.

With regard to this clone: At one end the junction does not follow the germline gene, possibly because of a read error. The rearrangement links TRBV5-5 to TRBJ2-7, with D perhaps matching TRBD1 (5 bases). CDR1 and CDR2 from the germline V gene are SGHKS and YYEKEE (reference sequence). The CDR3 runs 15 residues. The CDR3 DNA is TGTGCCAGCAGGTTGGGCCAGGGTATGGTTGAAGAGCAGTACTTC. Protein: CASRLGQGMVEEQYF.

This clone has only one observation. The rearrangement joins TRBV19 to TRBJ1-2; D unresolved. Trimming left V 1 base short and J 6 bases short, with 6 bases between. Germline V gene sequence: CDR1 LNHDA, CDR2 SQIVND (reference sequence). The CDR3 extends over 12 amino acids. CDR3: CASSIASNGYTF. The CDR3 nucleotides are TGTGCCAGTAGTATAGCTTCTAATGGCTACACCTTC.

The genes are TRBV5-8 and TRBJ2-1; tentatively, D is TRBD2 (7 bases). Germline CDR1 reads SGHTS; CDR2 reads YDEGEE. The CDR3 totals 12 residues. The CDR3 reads CGGGLRNNEQFF. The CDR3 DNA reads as TGTGGGGGGGGGCTAAGGAACAATGAGCAGTTCTTC.

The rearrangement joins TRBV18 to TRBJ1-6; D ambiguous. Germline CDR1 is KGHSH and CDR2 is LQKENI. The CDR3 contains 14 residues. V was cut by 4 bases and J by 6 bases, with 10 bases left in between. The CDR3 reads CASSQDVSNSPLHF. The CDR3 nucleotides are TGTGCCAGCTCACAAGATGTGAGTAATTCACCCCTCCACTTT. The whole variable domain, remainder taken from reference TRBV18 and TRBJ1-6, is NAGVMQNPRHLVRRRGQEARLRCSPMKGHSHVYWYRQLPEEGLKFMVYLQKENIIDESGMPKERFSAEFPKEGPSILRIQQVVRGDSAAYFCASSQDVSNSPLHFGNGTRLTVT.

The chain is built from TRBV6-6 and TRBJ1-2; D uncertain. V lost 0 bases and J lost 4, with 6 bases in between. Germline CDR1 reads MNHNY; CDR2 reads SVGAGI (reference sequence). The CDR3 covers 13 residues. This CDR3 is CASSYSEPYGYTF. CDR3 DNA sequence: TGTGCCAGCAGTTACTCGGAGCCCTATGGCTACACCTTC.

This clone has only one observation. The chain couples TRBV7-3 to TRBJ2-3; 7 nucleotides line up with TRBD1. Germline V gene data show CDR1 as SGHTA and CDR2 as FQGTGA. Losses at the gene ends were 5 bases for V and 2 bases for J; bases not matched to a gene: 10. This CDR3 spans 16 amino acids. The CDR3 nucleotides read TGTGCCAGCAGCCGCACGCCCAGGGGGACCACAGATACGCAGTATTTT. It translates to CASSRTPRGTTDTQYF.

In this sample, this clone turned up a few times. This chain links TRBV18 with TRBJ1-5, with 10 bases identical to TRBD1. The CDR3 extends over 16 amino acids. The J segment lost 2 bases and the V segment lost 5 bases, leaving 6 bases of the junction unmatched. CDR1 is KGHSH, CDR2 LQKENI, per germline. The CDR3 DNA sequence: TGTGCCAGCTCAGACCCGGGACAGGGGCGCAATCAGCCCCAGCATTTT. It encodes CASSDPGQGRNQPQHF.

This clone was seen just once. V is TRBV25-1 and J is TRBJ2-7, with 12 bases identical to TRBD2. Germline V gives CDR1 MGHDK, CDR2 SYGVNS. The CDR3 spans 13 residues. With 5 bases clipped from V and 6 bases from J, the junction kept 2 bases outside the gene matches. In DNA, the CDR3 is TGTGCCAGCAGTATGACTAGCGGGAGCGAGCAGTACTTC. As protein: CASSMTSGSEQYF.

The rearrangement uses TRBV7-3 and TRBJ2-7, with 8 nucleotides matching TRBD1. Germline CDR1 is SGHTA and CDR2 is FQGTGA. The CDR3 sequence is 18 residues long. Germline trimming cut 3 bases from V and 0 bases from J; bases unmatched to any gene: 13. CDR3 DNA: TGTGCCAGCAGCTTCCAACCCCCCGGGACAGGAACCTCCTACGAGCAGTACTTC. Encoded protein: CASSFQPPGTGTSYEQYF.

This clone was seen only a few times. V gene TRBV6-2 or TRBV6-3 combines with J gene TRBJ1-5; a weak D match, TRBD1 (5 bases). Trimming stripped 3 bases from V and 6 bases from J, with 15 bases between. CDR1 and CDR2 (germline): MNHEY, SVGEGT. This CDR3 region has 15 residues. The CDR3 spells CASSYGGGSGQPQHF. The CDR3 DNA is TGTGCCAGCAGTTATGGGGGGGGGTCGGGTCAGCCCCAGCATTTT.

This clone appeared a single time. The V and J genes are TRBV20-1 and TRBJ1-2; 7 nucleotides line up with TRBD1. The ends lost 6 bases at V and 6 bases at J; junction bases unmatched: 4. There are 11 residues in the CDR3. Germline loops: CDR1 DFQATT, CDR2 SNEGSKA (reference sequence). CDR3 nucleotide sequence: TGCAGTGCCTCGACAGGGAATGGCTACACCTTC. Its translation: CSASTGNGYTF.

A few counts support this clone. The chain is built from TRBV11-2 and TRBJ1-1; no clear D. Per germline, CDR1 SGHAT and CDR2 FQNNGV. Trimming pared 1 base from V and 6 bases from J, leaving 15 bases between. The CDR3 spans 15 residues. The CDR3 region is CASSLVGGWDAEAFF. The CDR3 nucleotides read TGTGCCAGCAGCTTAGTGGGAGGGTGGGATGCTGAAGCTTTCTTT.

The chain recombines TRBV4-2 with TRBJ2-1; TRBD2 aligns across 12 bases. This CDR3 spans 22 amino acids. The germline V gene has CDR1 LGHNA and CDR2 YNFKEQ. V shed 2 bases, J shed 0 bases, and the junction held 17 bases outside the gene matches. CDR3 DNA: TGTGCCAGCAGCCAACAAGGGACGGGCGGACTAGCGGGGCCGAGCTCCTACAATGAGCAGTTCTTC. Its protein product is CASSQQGTGGLAGPSSYNEQFF.

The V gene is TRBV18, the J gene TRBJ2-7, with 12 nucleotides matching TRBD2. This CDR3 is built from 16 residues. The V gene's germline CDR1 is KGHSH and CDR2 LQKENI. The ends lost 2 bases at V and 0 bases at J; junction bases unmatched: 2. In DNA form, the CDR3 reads TGTGCCAGCTCACCAGGACTAGCGGGGAACTCCTACGAGCAGTACTTC. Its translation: CASSPGLAGNSYEQYF.

The DNA of the CDR3 is TGTGCCAGCAGTATTATCGGTGAGCAGTTCTTC. This sequence encodes CASSIIGEQFF. The chain combines TRBV11-2 with TRBJ2-1; D is ambiguous. Trimming cost V 6 bases and J 9 bases, with 9 bases left between them. Germline-derived CDR1 and CDR2 are SGHAT and FQNNGV. This CDR3 region has 11 residues.

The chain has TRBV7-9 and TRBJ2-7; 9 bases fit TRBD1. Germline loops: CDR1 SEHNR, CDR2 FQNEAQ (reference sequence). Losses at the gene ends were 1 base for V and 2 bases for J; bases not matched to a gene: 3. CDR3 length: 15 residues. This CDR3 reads CASSLGQGDPYEQYF. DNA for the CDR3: TGTGCCAGCAGCTTAGGACAGGGGGATCCCTACGAGCAGTACTTC. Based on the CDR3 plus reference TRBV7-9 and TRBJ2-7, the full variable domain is DTGVSQNPRHKITKRGQNVTFRCDPISEHNRLYWYRQTLGQGPEFLTYFQNEAQLEKSRLLSDRFSAERPKGSFSTLEIQRTEQGDSAMYLCASSLGQGDPYEQYFGPGTRLTVT.